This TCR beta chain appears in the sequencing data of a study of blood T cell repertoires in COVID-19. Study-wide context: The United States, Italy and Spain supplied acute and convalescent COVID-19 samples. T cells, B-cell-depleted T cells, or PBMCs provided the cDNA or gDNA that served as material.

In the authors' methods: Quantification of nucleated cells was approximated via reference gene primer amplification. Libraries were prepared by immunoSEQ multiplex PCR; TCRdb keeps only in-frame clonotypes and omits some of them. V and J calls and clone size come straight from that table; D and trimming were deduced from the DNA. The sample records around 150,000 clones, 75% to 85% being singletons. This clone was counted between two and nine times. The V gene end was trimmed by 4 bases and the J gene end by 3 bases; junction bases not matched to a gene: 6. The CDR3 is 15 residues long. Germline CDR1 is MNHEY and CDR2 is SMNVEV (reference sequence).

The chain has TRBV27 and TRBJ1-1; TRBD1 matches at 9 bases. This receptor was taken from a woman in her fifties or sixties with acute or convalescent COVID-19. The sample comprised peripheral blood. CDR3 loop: CASSSLQGAYTEAFF. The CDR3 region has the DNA TGTGCCAGCAGTTCCCTACAGGGGGCGTACACTGAAGCTTTCTTT.